Below, 14 T cell receptor beta chains from the same sample are listed, as sequenced in a study of CD8+CD57+ T cells in acquired aplastic anemia. In patients chosen for sequencing, flow cytometry had shown CD8+CD57+ cell expansion. According to the study, genomic DNA was the template for TCR beta VDJ and CDR3 profiling. TCRdb reanalysed the reads using MiXCR and keeps one entry per CDR3 protein. The sample has under 200,000 distinct CDR3 sequences, less than 60% seen once. Sequencing was carried out using sorted CD4+, CD8+, or CD8+CD57+ T cells (not recorded which) from PBMCs. The receptor set was obtained from a human donor with aplastic anemia.

The rearrangement uses TRBV20-1 and TRBJ1-1, with D uncertain. The germline CDR1 and CDR2 sequences are DFQATT and SNEGSKA (reference sequence). Trimming pared 0 bases from V and 4 bases from J, leaving 9 bases between. The CDR3 sequence is 13 residues long. The DNA of the CDR3 is TGCAGTGCTAGAGATCAGGACCCCACTGAAGCTTTCTTT. It yields the protein CSARDQDPTEAFF.

This clonotype has at least ten counts. J is TRBJ2-2 and V is TRBV7-2, with D hard to call. Germline values: CDR1 SGHTA, CDR2 FQGNSA. Trimming removed 0 bases at V and 5 bases at J, with 10 bases between. The CDR3 has 15 residues. The CDR3 DNA reads TGTGCCAGCAGCTTAGCCGCGATCGGGACCGGGGAGCTGTTTTTT. Its protein is CASSLAAIGTGELFF.

About this clonotype: This may arise from a read error, as a much more abundant clone is one base away. The rearrangement joins TRBV6-9 to TRBJ2-6, with D possibly matching TRBD1 (5 bases). The V gene's germline CDR1 is MNHGY and CDR2 SVAAGI. V lost 6 bases, J lost 3 bases, and 18 bases lay in between. The CDR3 contains 17 residues. Here the CDR3 reads CASRGQAKVFGANVLTF. CDR3 nucleotide sequence: TGTGCCAGCAGGGGGCAGGCTAAAGTATTTGGGGCCAACGTCCTGACTTTC.

The chain is built from TRBV10-3 and TRBJ1-2; 9 bases align to TRBD1. The CDR3 extends over 14 amino acids. Losses at the gene ends were 7 bases for V and 8 bases for J; bases not matched to a gene: 11. From germline, CDR1 is ENHRY and CDR2 SYGVKD. Written as DNA, the CDR3 is TGTGCCATCAATACCGGGACAGGGATGGACGGCTACACCTTC. This codes for CAINTGTGMDGYTF.

The chain couples TRBV2 to TRBJ1-2, with TRBD1 identical over 8 bases. The CDR3 length is 12 residues. Germline values: CDR1 SNHLY, CDR2 FYNNEI. V lost 6 bases and J lost 8; bases outside the gene matches: 5. The CDR3 nucleotides are TGTGCCAGCAGATTACAGGGGGGCGGCTACACCTTC. As protein: CASRLQGGGYTF.

Remarks on this clonotype: A junction boundary mismatches the germline segment, possibly from a read error. The chain has TRBV20-1 and TRBJ2-7, with 9 bases identical to TRBD1. Germline CDR1 is DFQATT and CDR2 is SNEGSKA (reference sequence). The CDR3 loop spans 17 amino acids. CDR3 amino acids: CSARDRTGQGLSYEQYF. The CDR3 region has the DNA TGCAGTGCCAGAGATCGGACCGGACAGGGGCTCTCCTACGAGCAGTACTTC.

This chain joins TRBV19 and TRBJ1-3; no firm D call. This CDR3 region has 14 residues. The germline V gene has CDR1 LNHDA and CDR2 SQIVND (reference sequence). V lost 7 bases and J 0 bases, leaving 10 bases between the germline ends. The CDR3 here is CASTLAGSGNTIYF. CDR3 DNA: TGTGCCAGTACCCTGGCCGGCTCTGGAAACACCATATATTTT. Drawing the rest from reference TRBV19 and TRBJ1-3, the complete variable domain is DGGITQSPKYLFRKEGQNVTLSCEQNLNHDAMYWYRQDPGQGLRLIYYSQIVNDFQKGDIAEGYSVSREKKESFPLTVTSAQKNPTAFYLCASTLAGSGNTIYFGEGSWLTVV.

This clonotype was observed at least ten times. The rearrangement joins TRBV3-1 to TRBJ1-3, with D uncertain. The CDR3 length is 13 residues. Germline assignment: CDR1 LGHDT and CDR2 YNNKEL (reference sequence). V shed 8 bases and J shed 3 bases, with 11 bases lying between them. The CDR3 nucleotides read TGTGCCAGCCGCCGGGCAAATGGAAACACCATATATTTT. Its protein product is CASRRANGNTIYF.

This clonotype showed up just a few times. The chain links TRBV19 to TRBJ2-3; D remains ambiguous. The V gene's germline CDR1 is LNHDA and CDR2 SQIVND (reference sequence). The CDR3 is 14 amino acids. Trimming removed 5 bases at V and 5 bases at J, with 14 bases between. Here the CDR3 DNA reads TGTGCCAGTAGTCCCATGGGGTGGCTAGATACGCAGTATTTT. Its protein is CASSPMGWLDTQYF.

This clonotype has at least ten counts. The chain joins TRBV5-1 to TRBJ2-7, with D uncertain. This CDR3 contains 16 residues. CDR1 and CDR2 (germline): SGHRS, YFSETQ. Trimming left V 0 bases short and J 2 bases short, with 15 bases between. CDR3 loop: CASSLEVVGPTYEQYF. In DNA form, the CDR3 reads TGCGCCAGCAGCTTGGAGGTCGTAGGACCAACCTACGAGCAGTACTTC. The entire variable domain, with the rest obtained from reference TRBV5-1 and TRBJ2-7, is as follows: KAGVTQTPRYLIKTRGQQVTLSCSPISGHRSVSWYQQTPGQGLQFLFEYFSETQRNKGNFPGRFSGRQFSNSRSEMNVSTLELGDSALYLCASSLEVVGPTYEQYFGPGTRLTVT.

This clonotype was recorded once. A much larger clonotype is one base distant, so this may be a read error. J is TRBJ1-1 and V is TRBV7-2; D gene ambiguous. The CDR3 totals 14 residues. Germline CDR1 reads SGHTA; CDR2 reads FQGNSA. The CDR3 protein is CASSLSGRNTGAFF. CDR3 bases: TGTGCCAGCAGCTTAAGCGGGAGGAACACTGGAGCTTTCTTT.

In this sample, this clonotype turned up many times. This chain connects TRBV28 to TRBJ1-6; D gene ambiguous. V was trimmed by 6 bases and J by 7 bases, leaving 10 bases between them. CDR3 length: 13 amino acids. The germline CDR1 and CDR2 sequences are MDHEN and SYDVKM. The CDR3 sequence is CASSPSQNSPLHF. CDR3 DNA: TGTGCCAGCAGCCCGAGCCAAAATTCACCCCTCCACTTT. The full variable domain, with the rest looked up from reference TRBV28 and TRBJ1-6, is DVKVTQSSRYLVKRTGEKVFLECVQDMDHENMFWYRQDPGLGLRLIYFSYDVKMKEKGDIPEGYSVSREKKERFSLILESASTNQTSMYLCASSPSQNSPLHFGNGTRLTVT.

This clonotype was detected ten times or more. The chain recombines TRBV20-1 with TRBJ1-1; 9 bases map to TRBD1. This CDR3 is built from 16 residues. Germline values: CDR1 DFQATT, CDR2 SNEGSKA (reference sequence). V dropped 3 bases and J dropped 2; count of bases not matched to a gene: 10. The CDR3 loop reads CSASITGQGFNTEAFF. In nucleotides, the CDR3 is TGCAGTGCTAGTATTACGGGACAGGGTTTTAACACTGAAGCTTTCTTT.

The chain couples TRBV7-9 to TRBJ1-2; 7 bases map to TRBD1. V trimming: 0 bases; J trimming: 4 bases; junction bases outside the gene matches: 5. Germline V gene lookup returns CDR1 SEHNR and CDR2 FQNEAQ (reference sequence). The length of the CDR3 is 15 residues. CDR3 nucleotide sequence: TGTGCCAGCAGCTTAGCTGTCAGGGGGGGCTATGGCTACACCTTC. Translating gives CASSLAVRGGYGYTF.